The rows below give T cell receptor beta chains drawn from one sample of a study of shared clonotypes between healthy human individuals. Libraries were prepared by immunoSEQ multiplex PCR; TCRdb keeps only in-frame clonotypes and omits some of them. In the table there are about 1.5 million clones, under 99% of which are singletons. Material: naive CD4+ T cells sorted from blood. The receptors derive from a man between 25 and 39 years old in good health. Each CDR3 is given with its conserved first and last residue. A D gene is named only where the DNA matches it firmly. Rows may omit the clone size; those that give it use once, few, many or a size class.

J: TRBJ2-1
size: .
V: TRBV6-5
D: .
CDR3: CASSYGVAYNEQFF
DNA: TGTGCCAGCAGTTACGGGGTCGCCTACAATGAGCAGTTCTTC

J: TRBJ2-3
size: .
V: TRBV15
D: .
CDR3: CATSSWTGDTQYF
DNA: TGTGCCACCAGCAGTTGGACGGGAGATACGCAGTATTTT

J: TRBJ2-2
size: .
V: TRBV5-1
D: .
CDR3: CASSLGLLGNTGELFF
DNA: TGCGCCAGCAGCTTGGGACTATTGGGGAACACCGGGGAGCTGTTTTTT

J: TRBJ2-3
size: .
V: TRBV19
D: TRBD2
CDR3: CASSPSGTFADTQYF
DNA: TGTGCCAGTAGTCCCAGCGGGACTTTCGCAGATACGCAGTATTTT

J: TRBJ1-1
size: .
V: TRBV5-1
D: .
CDR3: CASSGVNTEAFF
DNA: TGCGCCAGCAGCGGGGTTAACACTGAAGCTTTCTTT

J: TRBJ2-2
size: .
V: TRBV21-1
D: .
CDR3: CASRKASWGPGELFF
DNA: TGTGCCAGCAGGAAAGCCTCATGGGGTCCCGGGGAGCTGTTTTTT

J: TRBJ2-5
size: .
V: TRBV28
D: .
CDR3: CASSLRPGAERGETQYF
DNA: TGTGCCAGCAGTTTACGCCCCGGGGCCGAGAGGGGGGAGACCCAGTACTTC

J: TRBJ1-2
size: .
V: TRBV29-1
D: .
CDR3: CSVVPGYTF
DNA: TGCAGCGTTGTTCCGGGCTACACCTTC

J: TRBJ2-2
size: once
V: TRBV10-3
D: TRBD2
CDR3: CAISGLAGPNTGELFF
DNA: TGTGCCATCAGTGGCTTAGCGGGCCCCAACACCGGGGAGCTGTTTTTT

J: TRBJ2-5
size: .
V: TRBV21-1
D: .
CDR3: CASSNGRQGFNAYQETQYF
DNA: TGTGCCAGCAGCAATGGCCGGCAGGGGTTTAACGCGTACCAAGAGACCCAGTACTTC

J: TRBJ1-1
size: .
V: TRBV5-4
D: .
CDR3: CASSGWLARNTEAFF
DNA: TGTGCCAGCAGCGGTTGGCTTGCACGGAACACTGAAGCTTTCTTT

J: TRBJ2-7
size: .
V: TRBV9
D: .
CDR3: CASSPQTGRTYEQYF
DNA: TGTGCCAGCAGCCCACAGACTGGGCGGACCTACGAGCAGTACTTC

J: TRBJ1-1
size: .
V: TRBV6-1
D: .
CDR3: CASSEAWRTEAFF
DNA: TGTGCCAGCAGTGAAGCCTGGCGGACTGAAGCTTTCTTT

J: TRBJ1-4
size: .
V: TRBV30
D: .
CDR3: CAWSRDSANEKLFF
DNA: TGTGCCTGGAGCCGGGACTCAGCTAATGAAAAACTGTTTTTT

J: TRBJ1-3
size: .
V: TRBV6-5
D: TRBD1
CDR3: CASSRNGQGRNTIYF
DNA: TGTGCCAGCAGTCGCAACGGACAGGGCCGAAACACCATATATTTT

J: TRBJ1-1
size: .
V: TRBV6-1
D: .
CDR3: CASSGQPNLNTEAFF
DNA: TGTGCCAGCAGTGGCCAGCCAAATTTGAACACTGAAGCTTTCTTT

J: TRBJ1-4
size: .
V: TRBV28
D: .
CDR3: CASRGGSRASEKLFF
DNA: TGTGCCAGCAGAGGCGGTAGCAGGGCTTCGGAAAAACTGTTTTTT

J: TRBJ2-4
size: .
V: TRBV7-2
D: .
CDR3: CASSLATAGANIQYF
DNA: TGTGCCAGCAGCTTAGCTACAGCCGGGGCAAACATTCAGTACTTC

J: TRBJ1-2
size: .
V: TRBV18
D: TRBD1
CDR3: CASSRDTGVYYGYTF
DNA: TGTGCCAGCTCACGAGATACAGGGGTTTACTATGGCTACACCTTC

J: TRBJ2-7
size: .
V: TRBV28
D: .
CDR3: CASRDKGGISSFRKAYEQYF
DNA: TGTGCCAGCAGAGACAAAGGGGGAATCAGCTCCTTCCGCAAGGCCTACGAGCAGTACTTC

J: TRBJ2-1
size: .
V: TRBV5-4
D: .
CDR3: CASSPRGAIEQFF
DNA: TGTGCCAGCAGCCCCAGGGGGGCCATCGAGCAGTTCTTC

J: TRBJ2-3
size: .
V: TRBV7-9
D: .
CDR3: CASSLSPGLGSTDTQYF
DNA: TGTGCCAGCAGCTTATCCCCGGGACTGGGATCCACAGATACGCAGTATTTT

J: TRBJ2-2
size: .
V: TRBV28
D: .
CDR3: CASSLGESNTGELFF
DNA: TGTGCCAGCAGTTTGGGGGAATCTAACACCGGGGAGCTGTTTTTT

J: TRBJ2-2
size: .
V: TRBV4-1
D: .
CDR3: CASSQDGHRGTGELFF
DNA: TGCGCCAGCAGCCAAGATGGACACCGCGGGACCGGGGAGCTGTTTTTT

J: TRBJ1-2
size: .
V: TRBV5-1
D: .
CDR3: CASSKDGANGGGYTF
DNA: TGCGCCAGCAGCAAGGACGGAGCGAACGGGGGAGGCTACACCTTC

J: TRBJ2-1
size: once
V: TRBV9
D: .
CDR3: CASSSKRSHEQFF
DNA: TGTGCCAGCAGTTCAAAGAGGAGCCATGAGCAGTTCTTC

J: TRBJ2-7
size: .
V: TRBV6-5
D: .
CDR3: CASSPQCYEQYF
DNA: TGTGCCAGCAGCCCCCAGTGCTACGAGCAGTACTTC

J: TRBJ2-1
size: .
V: TRBV28
D: .
CDR3: CASSFGLYNEQFF
DNA: TGTGCCAGCAGTTTTGGACTTTACAATGAGCAGTTCTTC

J: TRBJ2-1
size: .
V: TRBV28
D: .
CDR3: CASSFLDNEQFF
DNA: TGTGCCAGCAGTTTTCTGGACAATGAGCAGTTCTTC

J: TRBJ2-7
size: .
V: TRBV5-4
D: TRBD1
CDR3: CASSPSGTATFKQYF
DNA: TGTGCCAGCAGCCCTTCCGGGACAGCGACGTTCAAGCAGTACTTC

J: TRBJ2-6
size: .
V: TRBV19
D: .
CDR3: CASSWGRASSGANVLTF
DNA: TGTGCCAGTTCGTGGGGCAGGGCCAGCTCTGGGGCCAACGTCCTGACTTTC

J: TRBJ2-7
size: .
V: TRBV5-1
D: .
CDR3: CASSLLGFAYEQYF
DNA: TGCGCCAGCAGCTTGTTGGGTTTCGCGTACGAGCAGTACTTC

J: TRBJ1-5
size: .
V: TRBV28
D: .
CDR3: CASSSGAGQPQHF
DNA: TGTGCCAGCAGCTCAGGGGCCGGTCAGCCCCAGCATTTT